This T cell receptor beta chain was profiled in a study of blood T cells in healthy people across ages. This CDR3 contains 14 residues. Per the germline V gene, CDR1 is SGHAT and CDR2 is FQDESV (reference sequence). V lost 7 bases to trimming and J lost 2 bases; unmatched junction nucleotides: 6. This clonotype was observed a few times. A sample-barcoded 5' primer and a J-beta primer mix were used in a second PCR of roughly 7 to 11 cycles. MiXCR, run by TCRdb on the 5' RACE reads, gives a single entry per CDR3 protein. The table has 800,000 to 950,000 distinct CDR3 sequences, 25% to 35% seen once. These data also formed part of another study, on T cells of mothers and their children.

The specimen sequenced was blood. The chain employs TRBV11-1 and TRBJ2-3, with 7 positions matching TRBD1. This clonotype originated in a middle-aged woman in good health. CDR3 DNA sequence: TGTGCCAGCACCTCAGGGGGAGTCACAGATACGCAGTATTTT. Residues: CASTSGGVTDTQYF. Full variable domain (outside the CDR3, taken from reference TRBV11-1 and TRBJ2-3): EAEVAQSPRYKITEKSQAVAFWCDPISGHATLYWYRQILGQGPELLVQFQDESVVDDSQLPKDRFSAERLKGVDSTLKIQPAELGDSAMYLCASTSGGVTDTQYFGPGTRLTVL.